This T cell receptor beta chain was obtained from a study of blood T cells in healthy people across ages. PCR was performed a second time for 7 to 11 cycles using a sample-barcoded 5' primer and a J-beta primer mix. One entry per CDR3 protein, called by TCRdb with MiXCR from the 5' RACE reads. The repertoire holds fewer than 650,000 distinct CDR3 sequences, with roughly a quarter as singletons. V shed 0 bases and J 8 bases; nucleotides not matched to a gene: 3. The CDR3 covers 15 residues. The germline V gene encodes CDR1 LNHNV and CDR2 YYDKDF (reference sequence). This sample also belongs to another study, concerning T cells of mothers and their children.

The origin of this receptor is a boy aged 2 to 10 in good health. The sequenced material came from blood. V gene TRBV15 combines with J gene TRBJ2-1; TRBD2 matches 11 bases. The CDR3 loop is CATSRDLAGGHEQFF. CDR3 nucleotides: TGTGCCACCAGCAGAGATCTAGCGGGAGGCCATGAGCAGTTCTTC. Combining the CDR3 with reference TRBV15 and TRBJ2-1 gives the whole variable domain DAMVIQNPRYQVTQFGKPVTLSCSQTLNHNVMYWYQQKSSQAPKLLFHYYDKDFNNEADTPDNFQSRRPNTSFCFLDIRSPGLGDTAMYLCATSRDLAGGHEQFFGPGTRLTVL.